This TCR beta chain was documented in a study of identifying expanded T cells in peripheral blood. Study-level points and caveats: Variance in clone template counts between approximately two-week samples significantly increased with total template count across all healthy donors. About 1.2 clones differed between technical replicates, versus 16.4 and 19 over time.

No infections or other immune events were documented during collection. Details on this clone: The antigen remains unidentified.

Trimming removed 3 bases from V and 4 bases from J; junction bases left unmatched: 6. The CDR3 is 15 amino acids. Germline V CDR1 and CDR2: SGHTA, FQGNSA. Sequenced by immunoSEQ multiplex PCR; TCRdb stores in-frame clones only, minus some. The table includes about 130,000 clones, approximately 86% detected once. This TCR derives from a person aged 18 to 75 in good health. The V gene is TRBV7-2, the J gene TRBJ2-5, with 9 bases identical to TRBD2. Sample: blood. CDR3 nucleotide sequence: TGTGCCAGCAGCTTTAGCGGGAGTTCATCAGAGACCCAGTACTTC. As protein: CASSFSGSSSETQYF.